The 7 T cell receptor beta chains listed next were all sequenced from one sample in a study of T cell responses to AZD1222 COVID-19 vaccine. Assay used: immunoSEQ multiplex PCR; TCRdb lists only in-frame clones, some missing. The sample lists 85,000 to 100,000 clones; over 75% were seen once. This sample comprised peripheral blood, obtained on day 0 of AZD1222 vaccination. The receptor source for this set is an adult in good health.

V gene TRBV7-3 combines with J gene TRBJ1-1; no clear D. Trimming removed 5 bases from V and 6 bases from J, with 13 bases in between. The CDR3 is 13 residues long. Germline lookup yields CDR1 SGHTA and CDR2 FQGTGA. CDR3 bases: TGTGCCAGCAGCCGCCGCGGGGAAGCTGAAGCTTTCTTT. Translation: CASSRRGEAEAFF.

CDR3 sequence (DNA): TGTGCCAGCAGCACCGGGACAGGAGGGTACGAGCAGTACTTC. The encoded protein is CASSTGTGGYEQYF. The chain recombines TRBV21-1 with TRBJ2-7; the table's D call, TRBD1, has no DNA check behind it. TRBV21-1 is marked as a pseudogene. This CDR3 contains 14 residues.

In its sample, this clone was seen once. CDR3 protein: CASSPMTAFLTNTEAFF. In DNA, the CDR3 is TGTGCCAGCAGCCCTATGACAGCCTTCCTTACGAACACTGAAGCTTTCTTT. V and J are TRBV7-2 and TRBJ1-1, with D tentatively TRBD1 (5 bases). V shed 5 bases and J shed 1 base, with 20 bases lying between them. Germline assignment: CDR1 SGHTA and CDR2 FQGNSA. The CDR3 runs to 17 residues.

The CDR3 spells CASSQVAGQAPDYGYTF. The CDR3 bases are TGCGCCAGCAGCCAAGTTGCAGGACAGGCCCCTGACTATGGCTACACCTTC. The V gene is TRBV4-1, the J gene TRBJ1-2; 7 bases map to TRBD1. The V gene's germline CDR1 is MGHRA and CDR2 YSYEKL. The CDR3 is made up of 17 amino acids. Trimming removed 1 base from V and 3 bases from J; junction bases left unmatched: 11.

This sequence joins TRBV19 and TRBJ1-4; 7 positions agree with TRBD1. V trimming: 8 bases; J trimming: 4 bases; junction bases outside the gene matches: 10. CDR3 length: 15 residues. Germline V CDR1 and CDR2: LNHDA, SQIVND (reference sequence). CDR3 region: CASVERDSLNEKLFF. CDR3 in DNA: TGTGCCAGTGTGGAGAGGGACAGCCTTAATGAAAAACTGTTTTTT.

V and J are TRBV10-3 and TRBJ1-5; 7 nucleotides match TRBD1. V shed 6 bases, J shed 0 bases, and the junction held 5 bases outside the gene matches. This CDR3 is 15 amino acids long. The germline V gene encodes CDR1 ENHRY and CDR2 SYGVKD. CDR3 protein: CAISPTGNSNQPQHF. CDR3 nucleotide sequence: TGTGCCATCAGCCCGACAGGGAATAGCAATCAGCCCCAGCATTTT.

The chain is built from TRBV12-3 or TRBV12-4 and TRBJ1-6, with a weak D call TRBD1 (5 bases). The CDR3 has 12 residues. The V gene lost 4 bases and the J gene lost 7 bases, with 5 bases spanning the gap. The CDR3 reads CASSSGNSPLHF. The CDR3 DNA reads TGTGCCAGCAGTTCAGGGAATTCACCCCTCCACTTT.